This T cell receptor (beta chain) derives from a study of T cell repertoires in cytomegalovirus infection. Germline V gene data show CDR1 as MGHRA and CDR2 as YSYEKL. This CDR3 spans 15 amino acids. Unmatched junction bases numbered 3, after V lost 3 bases and J lost 2 bases. This clonotype was recorded at least ten times. MiXCR, run by TCRdb on the reads, gives a single entry per CDR3 protein. This table holds about 490,000 distinct CDR3 sequences, about 15% found once. Specimen: CD8+ T cells from PBMCs. The TCR comes from a human donor in good health (CMV status not recorded). Some clones in this sample may be carry-over from other donors' samples. The chain recombines TRBV4-1 with TRBJ2-7; 11 bases line up with TRBD1. CDR3 sequence: CASSQGTGGTYEQYF. CDR3 DNA sequence: TGCGCCAGCAGCCAGGGGACAGGGGGAACCTACGAGCAGTACTTC.